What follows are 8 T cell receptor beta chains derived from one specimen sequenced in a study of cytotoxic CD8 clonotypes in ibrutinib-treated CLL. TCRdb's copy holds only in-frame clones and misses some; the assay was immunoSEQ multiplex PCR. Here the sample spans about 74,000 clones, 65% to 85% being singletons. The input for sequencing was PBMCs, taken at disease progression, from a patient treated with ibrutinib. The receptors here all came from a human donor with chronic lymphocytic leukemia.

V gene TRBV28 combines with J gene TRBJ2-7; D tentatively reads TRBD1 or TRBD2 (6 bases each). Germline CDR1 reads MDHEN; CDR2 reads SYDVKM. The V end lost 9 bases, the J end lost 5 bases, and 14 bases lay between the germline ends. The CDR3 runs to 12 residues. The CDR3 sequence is CASRDSGDEQYF. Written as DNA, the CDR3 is TGTGCCAGTCGGGACTCAGGGGACGAGCAGTACTTC.

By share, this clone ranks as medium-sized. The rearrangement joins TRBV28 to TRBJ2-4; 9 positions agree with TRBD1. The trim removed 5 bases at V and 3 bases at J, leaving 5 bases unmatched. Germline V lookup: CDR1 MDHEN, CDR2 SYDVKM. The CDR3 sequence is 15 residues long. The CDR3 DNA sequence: TGTGCCAGCAGTCATACAGGGGGCTACAAAAACATTCAGTACTTC. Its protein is CASSHTGGYKNIQYF.

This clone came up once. This chain's CDR3 is CASRKLGQETQYF. The DNA for the CDR3 is TGTGCCAGTAGGAAACTCGGGCAAGAGACCCAGTACTTC. The rearrangement uses TRBV19 and TRBJ2-5; D is undetermined. This CDR3 contains 13 residues. Per the germline V gene, CDR1 is LNHDA and CDR2 is SQIVND (reference sequence). Trimming removed 6 bases at V and 2 bases at J, with 10 bases between.

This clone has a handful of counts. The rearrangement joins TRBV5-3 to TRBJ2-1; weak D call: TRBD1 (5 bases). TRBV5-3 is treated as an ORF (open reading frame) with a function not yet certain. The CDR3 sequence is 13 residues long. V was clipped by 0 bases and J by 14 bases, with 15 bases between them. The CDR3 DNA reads TGTGCCAGAAGCTTGGATGAAGGACACATGGAGTTCTTC. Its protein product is CARSLDEGHMEFF.

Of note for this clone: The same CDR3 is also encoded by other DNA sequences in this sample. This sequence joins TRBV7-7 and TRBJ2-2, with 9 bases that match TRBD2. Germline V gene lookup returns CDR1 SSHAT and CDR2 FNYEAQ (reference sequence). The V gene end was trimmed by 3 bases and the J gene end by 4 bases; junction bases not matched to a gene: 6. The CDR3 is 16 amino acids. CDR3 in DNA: TGTGCCAGCAGCTTCGGAAGACTAGCGGTCACCGGGGAGCTGTTTTTT. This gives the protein CASSFGRLAVTGELFF.

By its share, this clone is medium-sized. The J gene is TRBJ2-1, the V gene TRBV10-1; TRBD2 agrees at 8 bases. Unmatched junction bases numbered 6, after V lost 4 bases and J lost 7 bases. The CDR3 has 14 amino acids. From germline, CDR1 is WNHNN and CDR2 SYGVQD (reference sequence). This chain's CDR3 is CASSVAGGTNEQFF. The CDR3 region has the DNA TGCGCCAGCAGTGTTGCGGGGGGCACGAATGAGCAGTTCTTC.

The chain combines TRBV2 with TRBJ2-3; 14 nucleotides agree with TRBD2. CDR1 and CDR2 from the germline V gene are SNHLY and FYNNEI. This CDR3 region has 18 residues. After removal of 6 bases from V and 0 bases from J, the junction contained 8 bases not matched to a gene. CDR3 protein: CASSGLAGGIVSTDTQYF. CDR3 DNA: TGTGCCAGCAGCGGACTAGCGGGGGGAATTGTTAGCACAGATACGCAGTATTTT.

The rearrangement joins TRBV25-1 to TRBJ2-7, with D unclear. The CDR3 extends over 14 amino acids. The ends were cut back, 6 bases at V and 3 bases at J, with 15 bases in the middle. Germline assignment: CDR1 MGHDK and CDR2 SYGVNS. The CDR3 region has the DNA TGTGCCAGCAGCGCCCTTGACCCTTTCTACGAGCAGTACTTC. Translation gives CASSALDPFYEQYF.